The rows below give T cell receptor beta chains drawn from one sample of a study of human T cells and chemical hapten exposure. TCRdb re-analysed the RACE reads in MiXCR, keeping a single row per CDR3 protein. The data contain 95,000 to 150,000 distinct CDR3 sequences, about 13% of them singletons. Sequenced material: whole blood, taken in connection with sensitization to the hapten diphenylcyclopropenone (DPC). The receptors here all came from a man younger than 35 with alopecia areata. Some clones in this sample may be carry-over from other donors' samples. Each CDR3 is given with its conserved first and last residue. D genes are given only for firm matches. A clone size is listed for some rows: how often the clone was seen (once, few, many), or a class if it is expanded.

CASSAERSSGANVLTF,TGTGCCAGCAGTGCAGAACGGAGCTCTGGGGCCAACGTCCTGACTTTC,TRBV27,TRBJ2-6,16,few,.
CSASKADEYGYTF,TGCAGTGCTAGTAAAGCAGACGAGTATGGCTACACCTTC,TRBV20-1,TRBJ1-2,13,few,.
CASSFYGVRNQPQHF,TGTGCCAGCAGCTTCTATGGCGTCCGCAATCAGCCCCAGCATTTT,TRBV5-6,TRBJ1-5,15,.,.
CASSTLIGGIDGYTF,TGTGCCAGCAGCACCCTTATCGGGGGCATCGATGGCTACACCTTC,TRBV7-8,TRBJ1-2,15,few,.
CASKDYGYTF,TGTGCCAGCAAGGACTATGGCTACACCTTC,TRBV2,TRBJ1-2,10,few,.
CASSYSKRDLNTEAFF,TGTGCCAGCAGTTACTCGAAAAGAGACCTGAACACTGAAGCTTTCTTT,TRBV6-2/TRBV6-3,TRBJ1-1,16,.,.
CASSSTGVDTQYF,TGTGCCAGCAGCTCGACAGGGGTGGATACGCAGTATTTT,TRBV7-3,TRBJ2-3,13,many,TRBD1
CASSLVSGTGELFF,TGTGCCAGCAGCTTAGTTTCCGGCACCGGGGAGCTGTTTTTT,TRBV7-9,TRBJ2-2,14,many,.
CASSYSFPTGELFF,TGTGCCAGCAGTTACTCATTCCCCACCGGGGAGCTGTTTTTT,TRBV6-2/TRBV6-3,TRBJ2-2,14,.,.
CAEKGATYGSNQPQHF,TGTGCCGAGAAGGGGGCAACGTATGGAAGCAATCAGCCCCAGCATTTT,TRBV7-9,TRBJ1-5,16,few,TRBD1
CASGRGYNEQFF,TGTGCCAGTGGAAGGGGATACAATGAGCAGTTCTTC,TRBV11-2,TRBJ2-1,12,.,.
CATSSRRATNEKLFF,TGTGCCACCAGCTCCCGCCGCGCAACTAATGAAAAACTGTTTTTT,TRBV15,TRBJ1-4,15,.,.
CASSSIPGLTDTQYF,TGTGCCAGCAGCTCGATACCGGGACTTACAGATACGCAGTATTTT,TRBV7-6,TRBJ2-3,15,.,.
CASSDRGQVYEQYF,TGTGCCAGCAGCGACCGGGGACAGGTCTACGAGCAGTACTTC,TRBV11-1,TRBJ2-7,14,many,TRBD1
CAISEGRTEGQRYGYTF,TGTGCCATCAGTGAGGGACGGACTGAGGGACAACGCTATGGCTACACCTTC,TRBV10-3,TRBJ1-2,17,.,.
CASSPSGTEGETQYF,TGTGCCAGCAGCCCCTCCGGGACGGAGGGAGAGACCCAGTACTTC,TRBV5-8,TRBJ2-5,15,few,.
CASSLRGASNQPQHF,TGTGCCAGCAGTCTACGTGGAGCTAGCAATCAGCCCCAGCATTTT,TRBV6-5,TRBJ1-5,15,.,.
CASSLAWQVNNEQFF,TGTGCCAGCAGCCTAGCGTGGCAGGTCAACAATGAGCAGTTCTTC,TRBV7-2,TRBJ2-1,15,.,.
CASTDVGARNSPLHF,TGTGCCAGCACCGACGTGGGGGCGCGGAATTCACCCCTCCACTTT,TRBV6-5,TRBJ1-6,15,few,.
CASRNSRQMNTGELFF,TGTGCCAGCAGAAATTCGAGACAGATGAACACCGGGGAGCTGTTTTTT,TRBV11-2,TRBJ2-2,16,.,.
CASSFIFGNEQFF,TGTGCCAGCAGCTTTATTTTCGGAAATGAGCAGTTCTTC,TRBV5-6,TRBJ2-1,13,.,.
CSVVTGTEINEQFF,TGCAGCGTTGTGACCGGGACAGAGATAAATGAGCAGTTCTTC,TRBV29-1,TRBJ2-1,14,.,TRBD1
CASSYRYNEQFF,TGTGCCAGCAGTTACCGGTACAATGAGCAGTTCTTC,TRBV6-2/TRBV6-3,TRBJ2-1,12,.,.
CASSNFRGSGYGYTF,TGTGCCAGCAGTAACTTTCGCGGGAGCGGTTATGGCTACACCTTC,TRBV6-2/TRBV6-3,TRBJ1-2,15,few,.
CASSEEGATQYF,TGTGCCAGCAGTGAAGAGGGCGCGACCCAGTACTTC,TRBV25-1,TRBJ2-5,12,many,.
CASSLLLAGEETQYF,TGTGCCAGCAGCTTACTCCTAGCGGGGGAGGAGACCCAGTACTTC,TRBV7-8,TRBJ2-5,15,.,TRBD2
CASSRQMDSDYGYTF,TGTGCCAGCAGCCGGCAAATGGACAGCGACTATGGCTACACCTTC,TRBV4-2,TRBJ1-2,15,.,.
CASSQDRAGEQYF,TGCGCCAGCAGCCAAGACCGGGCCGGGGAGCAGTACTTC,TRBV4-3,TRBJ2-7,13,.,.
CASSSPTVPMGKLFF,TGTGCCAGCAGCTCGCCTACGGTACCTATGGGGAAACTGTTTTTT,TRBV7-6,TRBJ1-4,15,.,.
CASLGPYEQYF,TGTGCCAGCCTGGGACCCTACGAGCAGTACTTC,TRBV2,TRBJ2-7,11,.,.
CASSLNYGYTF,TGTGCCAGCAGTTTAAACTATGGCTACACCTTC,TRBV28,TRBJ1-2,11,many,.
CASSVPSGNTIYF,TGTGCCAGCAGCGTTCCCTCTGGAAACACCATATATTTT,TRBV9,TRBJ1-3,13,.,.
CASSFSGTGDPGANVLTF,TGTGCCAGCAGTTTTTCCGGGACAGGGGACCCTGGGGCCAACGTCCTGACTTTC,TRBV27,TRBJ2-6,18,few,TRBD1
CASSYGGAEAFF,TGTGCCAGCAGTTACGGAGGGGCTGAAGCTTTCTTT,TRBV6-2/TRBV6-3,TRBJ1-1,12,few,.
CASSPGSGANVLTF,TGTGCCAGCAGCCCCGGAAGCGGGGCCAACGTCCTGACTTTC,TRBV7-3,TRBJ2-6,14,.,.
CASAGYSYEQYF,TGTGCCAGCGCAGGGTATTCCTACGAGCAGTACTTC,TRBV19,TRBJ2-7,12,.,.
CASSLYRASTGELFF,TGTGCCAGCAGTTTGTACAGGGCGAGCACCGGGGAGCTGTTTTTT,TRBV28,TRBJ2-2,15,.,.
CASSEPGRLNTEAFF,TGTGCCAGCAGTGAGCCGGGACGGTTGAACACTGAAGCTTTCTTT,TRBV6-1,TRBJ1-1,15,few,.
CSVEDGPWGTGELFF,TGCAGCGTTGAAGACGGTCCCTGGGGAACCGGGGAGCTGTTTTTT,TRBV29-1,TRBJ2-2,15,few,.
CSASGGGRRSYNEQFF,TGCAGCGCCTCTGGCGGGGGCCGCCGATCCTACAATGAGCAGTTCTTC,TRBV29-1,TRBJ2-1,16,many,.
CASSLATGRANYGYTF,TGTGCCAGCAGTTTGGCCACAGGAAGAGCTAACTATGGCTACACCTTC,TRBV12-3/TRBV12-4,TRBJ1-2,16,.,.
CASSVYDRLRGSPLHF,TGTGCCAGCAGTGTCTACGACCGATTAAGGGGTTCACCCCTCCACTTT,TRBV28,TRBJ1-6,16,many,.
CASSARVAELEYF,TGTGCCAGCAGTGCCCGAGTGGCAGAACTCGAGTATTTT,TRBV2,TRBJ2-3,13,few,.
CASSYRGGSSTEAFF,TGTGCCAGCAGTTACCGGGGGGGCTCAAGCACTGAAGCTTTCTTT,TRBV6-5,TRBJ1-1,15,few,.
CASSSGLRRWALHF,TGTGCCAGCAGCTCGGGACTGAGACGTTGGGCCCTCCACTTT,TRBV11-2,TRBJ1-6,14,.,.
CASSLNTGENTEAFF,TGTGCCAGCAGTTTAAACACAGGGGAGAACACTGAAGCTTTCTTT,TRBV28,TRBJ1-1,15,many,TRBD1
CASSESGDPRILNTEAFF,TGTGCCAGCAGTGAGTCCGGGGACCCGAGGATTTTGAACACTGAAGCTTTCTTT,TRBV2,TRBJ1-1,18,few,.
CASSYGALTGISYEQYF,TGTGCCAGCAGTTATGGGGCCCTGACAGGGATCTCCTACGAGCAGTACTTC,TRBV6-6,TRBJ2-7,17,.,TRBD1
CSASLTRRFTDTQYF,TGCAGTGCTTCCCTGACCCGGAGGTTCACAGATACGCAGTATTTT,TRBV20-1,TRBJ2-3,15,many,.
CASSPGQMNYGYTF,TGTGCCAGCTCACCAGGACAGATGAATTATGGCTACACCTTC,TRBV18,TRBJ1-2,14,few,.
CSGGAWGGPIYF,TGCAGCGGTGGGGCTTGGGGAGGACCCATATATTTT,TRBV29-1,TRBJ1-3,12,.,.
CASSQPGLRETQYF,TGTGCCAGCAGCCAGCCGGGACTGAGAGAGACCCAGTACTTC,TRBV28,TRBJ2-5,14,few,.
CASSQEGQANEKLFF,TGCGCCAGCAGCCAAGAGGGACAGGCTAATGAAAAACTGTTTTTT,TRBV4-3,TRBJ1-4,15,.,TRBD1
CASSEWGGNQPQHF,TGCGCCAGCAGTGAGTGGGGGGGGAATCAGCCCCAGCATTTT,TRBV10-2,TRBJ1-5,14,many,.